This TCR beta chain came from a study of blood T cell repertoires in COVID-19. Study-wide background: The cDNA or gDNA used as material had been derived from T cells, B-cell-depleted T cells, or PBMCs.

Under the authors' procedure: Estimation of nucleated cell counts relied on the amplification of reference gene primers. Assay: immunoSEQ multiplex PCR; the TCRdb copy retains only in-frame clones and omits some. Clone size and the V and J calls come from that table; the DNA yielded D and trimming. The sample consists of a few hundred thousand clones, less than 90% of them appearing once. The germline V gene encodes CDR1 SGHAT and CDR2 FQNNGV. The CDR3 loop spans 13 amino acids. V was shortened by 3 bases and J by 4 bases, with 6 bases between the two germline ends. The chain is built from TRBV11-2 and TRBJ2-2, with D possibly TRBD1 on 6 matching bases. Input material: peripheral blood. This TCR was sampled from a woman aged 45-65 years with acute or convalescent COVID-19. CDR3 sequence reads: CASSFRGTGELFF. The CDR3, as DNA: TGTGCCAGCAGCTTCAGGGGCACCGGGGAGCTGTTTTTT.